This TCR beta chain originates from a study of T cell responses to AZD1222 COVID-19 vaccine (dated by TCRdb to about 2021). In the study overall: A total of around 240 trial participants underwent TCR sequencing, of whom 207 had received two doses of AZD1222 and around 26 had received two doses of the MenACWY control vaccine. Trial participants were enrolled by age into 18-55, 56-69 and 70-plus year subgroups, with 148, 28 and 57 TCR-sequenced participants respectively.

The sample's time point, from its label and the paper: about 28 days (+/-7) after the second vaccine dose. In light of the paper, this sample's treatment or condition label describes: meningococcal conjugate vaccine given as trial control. The vaccinee samples were drawn from two UK trials, COV001 and COV002, one of which was a single-blind randomized controlled phase 2/3 trial testing AZD1222 (ChAdOx1 nCoV-19) in healthy adults. Trial participant PBMC samples were collected at day 0 and day 28 after the second dose for TCRbeta chain sequencing. Including the terminal cysteine and phenylalanine, the CDR3 comprises 12 residues. The entry retains the CDR3 DNA only, 36 bases that are in frame from base 1. The germline V gene (reference sequence) yields MNHNY for CDR1 and SVGAGI for CDR2. V is cut by 2 bases and J by 4 bases, and the space between the germline ends is 4 bases. The CDR3 regions of human TCRbeta chains were subjected to immunosequencing. Per the original workflow: TCRs in the repertoires were compared against a reference library of SARS-CoV-2-specific TCRs that had been generated with the MIRA antigen-specificity platform. Breadth was defined as the fraction of unique TCRs that were SARS-CoV-2-associated, and depth was defined as the fraction of total T cells that were SARS-CoV-2-associated. Using the MIRA data, each spike-specific TCR was assigned both to the spike region to which the TCR was reactive and to a CD4 or CD8 class. Log10-transformed breadth and depth values were compared by one-way ANOVA with Sidak's multiple comparisons tests. TCRdb re-hosts the immuneACCESS table, in-frame sequences only. Its copies lack some clones; in the studies checked, an unresolved V gene accounts for under half of them, and the cause for the rest is not known. V, J and clone size are taken as reported in that table, and D and trimming were inferred from the DNA itself. For this sample the table gives about 66,000 clones, of which about nine tenths were detected only once. Approximately 6.3% of the sample lies in the top ten.

Notes on this clone: Its antigen is still unknown. One base away there is no much larger clone; base qualities are not given.

What the research found in general, with its limitations: Participants were mostly white British, with more females than males. The authors suggested clonal diversity may have been underestimated. Nearly half of unique spike-specific TCRs reportedly recognized epitopes outside regions mutated in the B.1.351 and B.1.1.7 variants. In the small 56-69-year group, the increase in depth fell short of significance, most likely because of low power. Conclusions about previously exposed vaccinees were limited because only a handful of AZD1222 recipients were SARS-CoV-2 seropositive at baseline. No day 14 peak-response samples were available, so repertoires were characterized only after the peak T cell response. After two AZD1222 doses, both the breadth and the depth of spike-specific TCRs were significantly higher than at day 0 and than in MenACWY recipients. Vaccine-associated CD4 TCRs spanned the whole spike protein, with dominant responses in regions 160-218 and 743-854.

The TCR was taken from an adult who received the MenACWY meningococcal vaccine as a control. The chain is made from TRBV6-6 and TRBJ2-3; no D gene is confidently identified. This specimen was peripheral blood, taken 28 days after the second dose of the MenACWY control vaccine. The CDR3 region: CASSYRADTQYF. The nucleotides read TGTGCCAGCAGTTACCGAGCAGATACGCAGTATTTT.